This TCR beta chain was found in a study of T and B cells in COVID-19 patients. BIOMED2 TRB-A/B primer pools were used in multiplex TRB PCR. TCRdb processed the multiplex PCR reads anew with MiXCR; each CDR3 protein has one entry. Of approximately 17,000 distinct CDR3 sequences in the sample, under 30% were seen once. Germline CDR1 is SGHDN and CDR2 is FVKESK. CDR3 length: 12 residues. V shed 4 bases and J shed 5 bases, with 9 bases lying between them. TRB was amplified from about 250-500 ng of blood genomic DNA. The clonotype originates from a human donor who had recovered from COVID-19. The chain combines TRBV14 with TRBJ2-7; the D gene could be TRBD1 or TRBD2 (5 bases each). Input material: blood. The CDR3 is CASSRWGNEQYF. Here the CDR3 DNA reads TGTGCCAGCAGCCGGTGGGGGAACGAGCAGTACTTC.